This paragraph reports one T cell receptor beta chain. Methods used by the authors: For nucleated cells, counts were estimated from reference gene primer amplification. Measured with immunoSEQ multiplex PCR; TCRdb has only the in-frame clones, and not every one. D and trimming were read from the DNA, whereas the V and J calls and clone size are those reported in that table. The table includes 200,000 or so clones, 65% to 85% detected once. The entry originates in a study of blood T cell repertoires in COVID-19. Study information: Spain, Italy and the United States supplied samples that represented acute and convalescent COVID-19. T cells, B-cell-depleted T cells, or PBMCs supplied cDNA or gDNA.

With 3 bases removed from V and 6 bases from J, the gap between germline ends came to 12 bases. This CDR3 region has 15 residues. Germline V gene data show CDR1 as SGHTA and CDR2 as FQGNSA. Sequencing was carried out using peripheral blood. The receptor was isolated from a woman older than 75 with acute or convalescent COVID-19. The chain couples TRBV7-2 to TRBJ1-6; D uncertain. The CDR3 sequence: CASSFRNSLNSPLHF. The CDR3 DNA reads as TGTGCCAGCAGCTTCCGGAACAGCCTTAATTCACCCCTCCACTTT.